This T cell receptor beta chain was obtained from a study of sequential checkpoint blockade in melanoma. The CDR3 length is 15 residues. CDR1 MDHEN and CDR2 SYDVKM come from the germline V gene. Trimming shortened V by 3 bases and J by 7 bases, and 16 bases separated the two germline ends. The sample's treatment: randomized to nivolumab then ipilimumab (arm A) or the reverse (arm B). The data were produced by immunoSEQ multiplex PCR, yet TCRdb's version contains in-frame clones alone and is incomplete. The data show 30,000 or so clones, with roughly 84% seen just once and 15% to 20% held by the top ten.

The sequencing used CD8+ T cells sorted from blood (inferred from file names), collected from a patient given nivolumab and ipilimumab in sequence. The V gene is TRBV28, the J gene TRBJ1-5, with D tentatively TRBD1 (6 bases). The source is a human donor with melanoma. DNA of the CDR3: TGTGCCAGCAGTTTTCTAGGACAGTTTAGGCAGCCCCAGCATTTT. Amino acids: CASSFLGQFRQPQHF.